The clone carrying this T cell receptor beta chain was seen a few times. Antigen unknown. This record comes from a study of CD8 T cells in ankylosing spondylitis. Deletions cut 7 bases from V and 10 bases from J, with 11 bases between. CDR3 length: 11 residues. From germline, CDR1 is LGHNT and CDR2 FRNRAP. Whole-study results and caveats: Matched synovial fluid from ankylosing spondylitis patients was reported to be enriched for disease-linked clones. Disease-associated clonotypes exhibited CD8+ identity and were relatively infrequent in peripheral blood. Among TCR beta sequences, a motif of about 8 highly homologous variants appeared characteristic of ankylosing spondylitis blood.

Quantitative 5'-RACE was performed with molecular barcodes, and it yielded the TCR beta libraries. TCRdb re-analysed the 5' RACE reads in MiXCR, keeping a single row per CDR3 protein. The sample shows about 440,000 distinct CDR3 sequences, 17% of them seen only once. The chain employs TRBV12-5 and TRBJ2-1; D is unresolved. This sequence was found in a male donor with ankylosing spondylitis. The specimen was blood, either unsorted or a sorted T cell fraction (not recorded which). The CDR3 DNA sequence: TGTGCTAGTGCCCTGGAAATCGAGCAGTTCTTC. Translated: CASALEIEQFF.